The rows below give T cell receptor beta chains drawn from one sample of a study of control samples from healthy donors and cancer patients. Here immunoSEQ multiplex PCR was the method, and the copy in TCRdb shows in-frame clones only, minus some. Of some 74,000 clones in the sample, about 94% were seen once. The sample was blood. These TCRs come from a young woman in good health. CDR3s include the opening cysteine and the closing phenylalanine or tryptophan. Fields, in order: J gene, clone size, D gene, V gene, CDR3 DNA, CDR3 protein. The D gene is left open where the match is weak. Size tells how often a clone was seen (once, few, many) or the class of an expanded clone, and some rows leave it out.

>TRBJ1-1|NA|NA|TRBV29-1
TGCAGCGTTCCAGCTAACACTGAAGCTTTCTTT
CSVPANTEAFF
>TRBJ1-6|NA|NA|TRBV30
TGTGCCTGGAGCCTAGGGGTCCGTAATTCACCCCTCCACTTT
CAWSLGVRNSPLHF
>TRBJ1-1|NA|NA|TRBV6-1
TGTGCCAGCAGTGAATGGTCCGTAGGACTTCTCCGTGGGAACACTGAAGCTTTCTTT
CASSEWSVGLLRGNTEAFF
>TRBJ1-5|NA|TRBD1|TRBV29-1
TGCAGCGTCCAGACAGGGGGCTTGGGTCAGCCCCAGCATTTT
CSVQTGGLGQPQHF
>TRBJ1-2|once|NA|TRBV11-2
TGTGCCAGCAGCTTAGATATGGTCTCAGGAGGTACTAGTGGCTACACCTTC
CASSLDMVSGGTSGYTF
>TRBJ1-1|NA|NA|TRBV5-4
TGTGCCAGCAGCTATTTCCAAGAGCTTGAAGCTTTCTTT
CASSYFQELEAFF
>TRBJ2-5|NA|TRBD2|TRBV7-2
TGTGCCAGCAGCCATACTAGCGGGGGGGCCGGGGAGACCCAGTACTTC
CASSHTSGGAGETQYF
>TRBJ1-2|NA|TRBD1|TRBV11-2
TGTGCCAGCAGCTTAAATCAGGCAGGGGGCTATGGCTACACCTTC
CASSLNQAGGYGYTF
>TRBJ1-2|NA|TRBD1|TRBV6-1
TGTGCCAGCAGTAAAGCCGGGACAGGGGGCGGCGACTATGGCTACACCTTC
CASSKAGTGGGDYGYTF
>TRBJ1-5|NA|NA|TRBV28
TGTGCCAGCAGCCATAATCAGCCCCAGCATTTT
CASSHNQPQHF
>TRBJ2-3|NA|TRBD2|TRBV6-4
TGTGCCAGCAGTGCTTTTGGCGGGGGGTCAATCGATACGCAGTATTTT
CASSAFGGGSIDTQYF
>TRBJ1-5|NA|NA|TRBV15
TGTGCCACCAGCAGAGAAGGGAGAGACCATCAGCCCCAGCATTTT
CATSREGRDHQPQHF
>TRBJ1-4|NA|NA|TRBV14
TGTGCCAGCAGCCAAGAAAACAGGAAAAAACTGTTTTTT
CASSQENRKKLFF
>TRBJ1-1|once|NA|TRBV11-2
TGTGCCAGCAGCTTAGCGGGGGGCACTGAAGCTTTCTTT
CASSLAGGTEAFF
>TRBJ1-2|NA|NA|TRBV18
TGTGCCAGCTCACCAGCAGCTTACAACTTCTATGGCTACACCTTC
CASSPAAYNFYGYTF
>TRBJ1-5|NA|TRBD1|TRBV27
TGTGCCAGCAGTTCGGGACAGGGGGCACAGCCCCAGCATTTT
CASSSGQGAQPQHF
>TRBJ1-5|NA|NA|TRBV6-5
TGTGCCAGCAGTTCTGGAAATCAGCCCCAGCATTTT
CASSSGNQPQHF
>TRBJ1-2|NA|NA|TRBV10-1
TGCGCCAGCATGCGGGTAGGGGGGGATGGCTACACCTTC
CASMRVGGDGYTF
>TRBJ2-3|NA|TRBD2|TRBV10-3
TGTGCCATCACCCAACCGGGACTAGCGGGCCCGGGGGGCACAGATACGCAGTATTTT
CAITQPGLAGPGGTDTQYF